This TCR beta chain was captured by sequencing in a study of CD8 T cells in ankylosing spondylitis. Regarding the study as a whole: Earlier literature documents some of the motif variants in reactive arthritis synovial fluid and blood. About 8 highly homologous variants made up a TCR beta motif, and this motif appeared characteristic of ankylosing spondylitis blood.

Generation of TCR beta libraries employed quantitative 5'-RACE incorporating molecular barcodes. TCRdb recomputed calls from the 5' RACE reads with MiXCR, one row per CDR3 protein. The table has hundreds of thousands of distinct CDR3 sequences, approximately 20% seen once. The germline V gene encodes CDR1 MNHEY and CDR2 SMNVEV (reference sequence). V gave up 4 bases and J gave up 4 bases; unmatched junction bases: 6. CDR3 size: 14 residues. This clonotype was seen more than once but under ten times. Its antigen is as yet unknown. The receptor's source is a male donor with ankylosing spondylitis. Sequencing was performed on blood, either unsorted or a sorted T cell fraction (not recorded which). The chain recombines TRBV27 with TRBJ2-7, with TRBD1 matching over 8 bases. The CDR3 protein is CASSSGQALYEQYF. The CDR3 DNA reads TGTGCCAGCAGTTCGGGACAGGCTCTTTACGAGCAGTACTTC.